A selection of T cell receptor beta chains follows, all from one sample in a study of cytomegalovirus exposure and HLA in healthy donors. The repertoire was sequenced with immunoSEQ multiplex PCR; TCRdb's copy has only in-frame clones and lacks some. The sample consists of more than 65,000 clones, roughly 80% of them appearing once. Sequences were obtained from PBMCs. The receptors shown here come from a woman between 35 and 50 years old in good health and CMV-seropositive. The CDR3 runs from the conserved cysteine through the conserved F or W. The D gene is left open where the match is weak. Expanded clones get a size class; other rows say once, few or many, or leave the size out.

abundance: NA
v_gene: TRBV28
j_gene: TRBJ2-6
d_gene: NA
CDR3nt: TGTGCCAGCAGTCCCCGGGTGTCTGGGGCCAACGTCCTGACTTTC
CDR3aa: CASSPRVSGANVLTF

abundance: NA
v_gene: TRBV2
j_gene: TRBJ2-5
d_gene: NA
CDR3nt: TGTGCCAGCAGTGAAGCGCGGGGGCCCCAAGAGACCCAGTACTTC
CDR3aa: CASSEARGPQETQYF

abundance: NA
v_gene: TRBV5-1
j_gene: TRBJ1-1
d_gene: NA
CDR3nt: TGCGCCAGCAGCGCGCTGGGGGCTGTCTCTGAAGCTTTCTTT
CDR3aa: CASSALGAVSEAFF

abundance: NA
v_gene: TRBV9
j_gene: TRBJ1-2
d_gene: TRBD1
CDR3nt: TGTGCCAGCAGCGTAACCCCGACAGGGGATGGCTACACCTTC
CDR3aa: CASSVTPTGDGYTF

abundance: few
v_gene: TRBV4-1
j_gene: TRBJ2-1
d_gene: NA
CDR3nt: TGCGCCAGCAGCCAAGGGGGGCTTGATTTAGGGCAGTTCTTC
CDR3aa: CASSQGGLDLGQFF

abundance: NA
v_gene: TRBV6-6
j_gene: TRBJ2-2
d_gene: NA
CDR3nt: TGTGCCAGCAGTTACGGCGGTGTCTCGGTCGGGGAGCTGTTTTTT
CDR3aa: CASSYGGVSVGELFF

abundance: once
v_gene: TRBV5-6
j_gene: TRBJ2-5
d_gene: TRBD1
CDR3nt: TGTGCCAGCAGCTTTGGACAGGGGAGGGGTGAGACCCAGTACTTC
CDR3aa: CASSFGQGRGETQYF

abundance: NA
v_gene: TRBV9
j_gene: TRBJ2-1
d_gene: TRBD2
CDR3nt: TGTGCCAGCAGCGTAGGGGCGGGGGGCGCATACAATGAGCAGTTCTTC
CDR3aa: CASSVGAGGAYNEQFF

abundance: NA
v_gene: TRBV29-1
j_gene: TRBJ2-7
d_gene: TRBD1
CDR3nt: TGCAGCGTTGAGGGGACAGGGGGCAATACTGCGACCTACGAGCAGTACTTC
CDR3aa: CSVEGTGGNTATYEQYF

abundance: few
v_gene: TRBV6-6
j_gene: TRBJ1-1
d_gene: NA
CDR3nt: TGTGCCAGCGGGGGAGGATCCTTAAACACTGAAGCTTTCTTT
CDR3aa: CASGGGSLNTEAFF

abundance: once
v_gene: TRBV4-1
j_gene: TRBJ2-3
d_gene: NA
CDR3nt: TGCGCCAGCAGCCCCACTGAAACGCTCTCCACAGATACGCAGTATTTT
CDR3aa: CASSPTETLSTDTQYF

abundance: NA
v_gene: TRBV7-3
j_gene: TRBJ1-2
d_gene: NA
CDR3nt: TGTGCCAGCAGCTTGGATCCCGGCAGACCGGGTGCTAATGGCTACACCTTC
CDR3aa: CASSLDPGRPGANGYTF

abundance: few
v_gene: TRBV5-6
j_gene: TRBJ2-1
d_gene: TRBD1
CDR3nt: TGTGCCAGCAGCTTTTCCGGACAGGGGGCATTCTTC
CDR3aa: CASSFSGQGAFF

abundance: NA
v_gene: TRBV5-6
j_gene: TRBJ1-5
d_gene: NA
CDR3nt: TGTGCCAGCAGCTTGGCGTACGGGGGGCGATATCAGCCCCAGCATTTT
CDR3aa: CASSLAYGGRYQPQHF

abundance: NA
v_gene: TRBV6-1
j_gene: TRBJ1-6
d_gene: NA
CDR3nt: TGTGCCAGCAGTGGCTCGCCGTCAGGCCAAAATTCACCCCTCCACTTT
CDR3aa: CASSGSPSGQNSPLHF

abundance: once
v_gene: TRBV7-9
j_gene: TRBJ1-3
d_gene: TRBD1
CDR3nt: TGTGCCAGCAGCCCTACACGACAGGGTGCTGGAAACACCATATATTTT
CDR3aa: CASSPTRQGAGNTIYF

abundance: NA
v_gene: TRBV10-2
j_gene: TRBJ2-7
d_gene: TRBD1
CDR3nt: TGCGCCAGCACCCACGGACAGGGATACGAGCAGTACTTC
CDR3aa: CASTHGQGYEQYF

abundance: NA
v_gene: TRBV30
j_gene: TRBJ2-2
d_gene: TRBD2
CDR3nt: TGTGCCTGGAGCATCAGGACTAGCGGGGGTTACGGGGAGCTGTTTTTT
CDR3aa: CAWSIRTSGGYGELFF

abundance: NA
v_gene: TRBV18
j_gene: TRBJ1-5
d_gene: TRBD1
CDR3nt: TGTGCCAGCTCACCACAGAACAGGGGGCGGAATCAGCCCCAGCATTTT
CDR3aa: CASSPQNRGRNQPQHF

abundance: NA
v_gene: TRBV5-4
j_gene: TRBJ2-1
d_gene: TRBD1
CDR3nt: TGTGCCAGCAGCACAAAGGCCGGACAGGGTTTTGGCAATGAGCAGTTCTTC
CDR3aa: CASSTKAGQGFGNEQFF

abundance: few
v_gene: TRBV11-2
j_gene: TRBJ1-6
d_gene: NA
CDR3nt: TGTGCCAGCAGACCCGGCACCAGCGATTCACCCCTCCACTTT
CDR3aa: CASRPGTSDSPLHF

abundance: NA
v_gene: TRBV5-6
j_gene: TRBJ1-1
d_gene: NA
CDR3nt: TGTGCCAGCAGCTTGGTACAGGGCACTGAAGCTTTCTTT
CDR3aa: CASSLVQGTEAFF

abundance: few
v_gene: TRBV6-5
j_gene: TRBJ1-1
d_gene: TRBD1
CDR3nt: TGTGCCAGCAGCCCCACCGGGACAGGGTCCACCAGACCGTTTTTT
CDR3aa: CASSPTGTGSTRPFF

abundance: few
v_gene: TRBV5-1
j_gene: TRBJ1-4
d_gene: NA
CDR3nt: TGCGCCAGCAGCGCCAGTGGGAGGGGAGAAAAACTGTTTTTT
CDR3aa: CASSASGRGEKLFF

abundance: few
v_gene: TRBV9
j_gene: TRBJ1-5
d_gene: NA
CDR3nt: TGTGCCAGCAGCGTTTCGGGGGGGGGTAATCAGCCCCAGCATTTT
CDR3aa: CASSVSGGGNQPQHF

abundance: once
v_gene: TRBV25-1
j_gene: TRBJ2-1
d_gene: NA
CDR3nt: TGTGCCAGCAGTGAATCAGGGGCAGGGAACTACAATGAGCAGTTCTTC
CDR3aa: CASSESGAGNYNEQFF

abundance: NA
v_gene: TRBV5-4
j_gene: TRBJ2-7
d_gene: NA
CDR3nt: TGTGCCAGCAGCAGACAGACTCCCTACGAGCAGTACTTC
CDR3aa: CASSRQTPYEQYF

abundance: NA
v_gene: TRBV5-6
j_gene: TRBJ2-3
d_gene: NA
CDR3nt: TGTGCCAGCAGCTTTGTGGGGAGTAGCACAGATACGCAGTATTTT
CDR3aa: CASSFVGSSTDTQYF

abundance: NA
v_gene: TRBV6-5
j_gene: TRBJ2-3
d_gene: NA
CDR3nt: TGTGCCAGCAGAAACGGGGGGCGCACAGATACGCAGTATTTT
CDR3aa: CASRNGGRTDTQYF

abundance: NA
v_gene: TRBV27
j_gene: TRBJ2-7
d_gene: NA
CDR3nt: TGTGCCAGCTCGCCCGGGGGATGGTTTGGCTCTACGGGGCAGTACTTC
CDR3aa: CASSPGGWFGSTGQYF

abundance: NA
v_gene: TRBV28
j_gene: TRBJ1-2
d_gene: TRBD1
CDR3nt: TGTGCCAGCAGTTTGCGTACAGGGGGCAGTGGCTACACCTTC
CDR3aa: CASSLRTGGSGYTF

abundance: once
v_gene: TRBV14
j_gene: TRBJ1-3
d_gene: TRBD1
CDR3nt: TGTGCCAGCAGCCAACGTAGGGGACAGGTGGGAAGAAACACCATATATTTT
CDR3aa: CASSQRRGQVGRNTIYF

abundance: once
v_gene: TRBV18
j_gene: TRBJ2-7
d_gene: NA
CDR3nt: TGTGCCAGCTCACCATTCACGGGGGAGAACTACGAGCAGTACTTC
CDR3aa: CASSPFTGENYEQYF

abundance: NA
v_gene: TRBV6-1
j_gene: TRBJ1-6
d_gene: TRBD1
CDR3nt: TGTGCCAGCAGGGAGACAGGGGAGAATTCACCCCTCCACTTT
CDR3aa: CASRETGENSPLHF

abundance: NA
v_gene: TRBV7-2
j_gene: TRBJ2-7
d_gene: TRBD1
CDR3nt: TGTGCCAGCAGCGTCATACCGGGACAGGGGGCCTACGAGCAGTACTTC
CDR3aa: CASSVIPGQGAYEQYF

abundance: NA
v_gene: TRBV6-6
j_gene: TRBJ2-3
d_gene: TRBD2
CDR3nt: TGTGCCAGCAGTTATAGCGGGGGGGCAGCAGATACGCAGTATTTT
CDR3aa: CASSYSGGAADTQYF

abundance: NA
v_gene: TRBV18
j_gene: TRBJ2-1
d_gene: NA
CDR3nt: TGTGCCAGCTCACCCTGGACAGAGAGCGGAAATGAGCAGTTCTTC
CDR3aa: CASSPWTESGNEQFF

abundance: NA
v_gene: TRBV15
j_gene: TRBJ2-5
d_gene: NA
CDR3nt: TGTGCCACCAGCAGAGGATCTGGCTCGGGGACCCAGTACTTC
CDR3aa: CATSRGSGSGTQYF